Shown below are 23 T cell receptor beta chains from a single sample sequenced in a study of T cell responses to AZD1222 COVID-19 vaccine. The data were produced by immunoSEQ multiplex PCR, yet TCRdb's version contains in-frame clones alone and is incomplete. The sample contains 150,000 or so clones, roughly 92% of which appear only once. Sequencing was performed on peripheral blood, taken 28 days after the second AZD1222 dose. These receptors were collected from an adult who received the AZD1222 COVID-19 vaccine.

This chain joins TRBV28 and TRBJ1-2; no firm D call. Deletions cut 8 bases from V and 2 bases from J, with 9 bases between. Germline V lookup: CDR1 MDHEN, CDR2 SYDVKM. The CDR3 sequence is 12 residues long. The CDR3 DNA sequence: TGTGCCAGCGGAGGGAAGAACTATGGCTACACCTTC. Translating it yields CASGGKNYGYTF.

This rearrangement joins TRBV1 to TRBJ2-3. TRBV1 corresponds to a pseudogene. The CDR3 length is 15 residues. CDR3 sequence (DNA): TGCACCAGCAGCCAAGACGGAAAGGTGCCAGATACGCAGTATTTT. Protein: CTSSQDGKVPDTQYF.

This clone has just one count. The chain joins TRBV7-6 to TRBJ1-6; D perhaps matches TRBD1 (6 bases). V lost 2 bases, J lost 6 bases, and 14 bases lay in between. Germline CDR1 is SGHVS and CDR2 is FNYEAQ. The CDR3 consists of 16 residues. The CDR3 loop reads CASSLRGESINSPLHF. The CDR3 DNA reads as TGTGCCAGCAGCTTAAGGGGGGAAAGTATTAATTCACCCCTCCACTTT.

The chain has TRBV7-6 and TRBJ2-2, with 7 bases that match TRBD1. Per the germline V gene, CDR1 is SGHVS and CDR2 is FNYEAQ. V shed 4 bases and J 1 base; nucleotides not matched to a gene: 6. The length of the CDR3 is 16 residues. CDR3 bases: TGTGCCAGCAGCTCTTCACCAGGGGGGAACACCGGGGAGCTGTTTTTT. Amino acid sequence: CASSSSPGGNTGELFF.

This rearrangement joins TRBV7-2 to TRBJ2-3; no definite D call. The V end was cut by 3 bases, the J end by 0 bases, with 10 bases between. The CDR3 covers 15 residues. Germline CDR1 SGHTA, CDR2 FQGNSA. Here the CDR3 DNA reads TGTGCCAGCAGCTTGGGCTCTTTTAGCACAGATACGCAGTATTTT. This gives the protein CASSLGSFSTDTQYF.

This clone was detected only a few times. The CDR3 coding sequence is TGTGCCTGGAGTGTACGGGCTTGGGGAGCTTTCTTT. Its protein is CAWSVRAWGAFF. This chain uses TRBV30 with TRBJ1-1; D is unclear. Germline-derived CDR1 and CDR2 are GTSNPN and SVGIG (reference sequence). The CDR3 is made up of 12 amino acids. Trimming left V 0 bases short and J 10 bases short, with 12 bases between. Drawing the rest from reference TRBV30 and TRBJ1-1, the complete variable domain is SQTIHQWPATLVQPVGSPLSLECTVEGTSNPNLYWYRQAAGRGLQLLFYSVGIGQISSEVPQNLSASRPQDRQFILSSKKLLLSDSGFYLCAWSVRAWGAFFGQGTRLTVV.

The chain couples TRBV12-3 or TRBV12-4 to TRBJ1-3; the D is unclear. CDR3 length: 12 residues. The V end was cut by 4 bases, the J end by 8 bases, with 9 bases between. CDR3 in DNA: TGTGCCAGCAGTTCCCGTCTCGACACCATATATTTT. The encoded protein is CASSSRLDTIYF.

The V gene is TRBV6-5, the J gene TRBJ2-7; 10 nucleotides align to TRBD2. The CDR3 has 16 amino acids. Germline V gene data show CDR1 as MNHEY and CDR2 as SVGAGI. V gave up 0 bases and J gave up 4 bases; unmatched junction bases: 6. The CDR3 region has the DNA TGTGCCAGCAGTTACTCGCTAGCGGGAGATCGGTACGAGCAGTACTTC. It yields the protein CASSYSLAGDRYEQYF.

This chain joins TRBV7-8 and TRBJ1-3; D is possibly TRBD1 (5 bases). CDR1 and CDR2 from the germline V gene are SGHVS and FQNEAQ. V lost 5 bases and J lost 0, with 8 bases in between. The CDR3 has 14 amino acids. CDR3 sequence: CASSRTNSGNTIYF. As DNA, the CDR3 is TGTGCCAGCAGCCGGACAAACTCTGGAAACACCATATATTTT.

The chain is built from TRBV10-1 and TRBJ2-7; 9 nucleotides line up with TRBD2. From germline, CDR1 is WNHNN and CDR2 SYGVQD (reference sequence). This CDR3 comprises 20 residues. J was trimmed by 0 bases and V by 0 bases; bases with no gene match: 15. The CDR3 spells CASSESSSGSTRGISYEQYF. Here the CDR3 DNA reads TGCGCCAGCAGTGAGTCGAGTAGCGGGAGCACTCGGGGCATCTCCTACGAGCAGTACTTC.

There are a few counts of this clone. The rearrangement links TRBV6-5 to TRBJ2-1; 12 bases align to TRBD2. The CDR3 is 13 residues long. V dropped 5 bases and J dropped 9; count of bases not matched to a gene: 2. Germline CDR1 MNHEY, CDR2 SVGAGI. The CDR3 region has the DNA TGTGCCAGCAGTCGGACTAGCGGGACTGAGCAGTTCTTC. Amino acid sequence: CASSRTSGTEQFF.

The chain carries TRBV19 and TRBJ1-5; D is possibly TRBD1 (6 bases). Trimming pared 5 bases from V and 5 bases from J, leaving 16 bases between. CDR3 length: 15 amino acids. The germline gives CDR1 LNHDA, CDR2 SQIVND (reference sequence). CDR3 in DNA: TGTGCCAGTAGTTTAGGGCAGGGGAGGCATCAGCCCCAGCATTTT. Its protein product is CASSLGQGRHQPQHF.

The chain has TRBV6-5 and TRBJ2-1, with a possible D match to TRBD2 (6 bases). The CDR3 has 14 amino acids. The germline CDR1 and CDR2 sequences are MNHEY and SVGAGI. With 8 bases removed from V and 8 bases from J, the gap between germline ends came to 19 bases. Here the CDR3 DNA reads TGTGCCAGCTTAATTGGAGGGAGTCTGCATGAGCAGTTCTTC. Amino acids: CASLIGGSLHEQFF.

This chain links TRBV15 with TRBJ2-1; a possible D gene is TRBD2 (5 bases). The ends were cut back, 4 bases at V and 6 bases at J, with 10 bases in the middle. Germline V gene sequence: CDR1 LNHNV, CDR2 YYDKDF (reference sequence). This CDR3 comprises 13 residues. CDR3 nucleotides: TGTGCCACCAGCACCCGGACTGTCAATGAGCAGTTCTTC. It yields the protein CATSTRTVNEQFF.

The CDR3: CASSLEEESEKLFF. In nucleotides, the CDR3 is TGTGCCAGCAGCTTGGAGGAGGAAAGTGAAAAACTGTTTTTT. This chain uses TRBV5-4 with TRBJ1-4; no reliable D call. With 0 bases removed from V and 7 bases from J, the gap between germline ends came to 10 bases. CDR1 SGHNT and CDR2 YYREEE come from the germline V gene (reference sequence). The CDR3 length is 14 residues.

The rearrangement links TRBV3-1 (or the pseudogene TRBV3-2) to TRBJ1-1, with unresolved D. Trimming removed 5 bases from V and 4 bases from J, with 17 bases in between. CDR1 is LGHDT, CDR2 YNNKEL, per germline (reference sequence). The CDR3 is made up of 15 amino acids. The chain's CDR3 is CASSVRPQVVTEAFF. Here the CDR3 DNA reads TGTGCCAGCAGCGTACGACCCCAGGTGGTCACTGAAGCTTTCTTT.

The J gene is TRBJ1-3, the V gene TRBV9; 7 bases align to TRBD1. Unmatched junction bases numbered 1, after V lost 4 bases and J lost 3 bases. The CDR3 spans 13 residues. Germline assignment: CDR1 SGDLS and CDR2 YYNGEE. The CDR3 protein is CASSPGGGNTIYF. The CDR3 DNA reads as TGTGCCAGCAGCCCAGGGGGTGGAAACACCATATATTTT.

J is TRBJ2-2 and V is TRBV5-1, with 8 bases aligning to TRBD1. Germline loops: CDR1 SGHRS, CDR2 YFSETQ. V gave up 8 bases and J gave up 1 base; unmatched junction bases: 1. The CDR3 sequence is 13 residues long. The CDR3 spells CASTGGNTGELFF. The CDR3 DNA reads TGCGCCAGTACAGGGGGGAACACCGGGGAGCTGTTTTTT.

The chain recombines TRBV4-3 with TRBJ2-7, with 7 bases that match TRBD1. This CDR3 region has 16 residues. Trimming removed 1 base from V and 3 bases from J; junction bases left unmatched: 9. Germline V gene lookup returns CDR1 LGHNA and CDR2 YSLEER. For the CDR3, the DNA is TGCGCCAGCAGCCAAGCCGACAGGGAAGGGGGCTACGAGCAGTACTTC. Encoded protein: CASSQADREGGYEQYF.

In DNA, the CDR3 is TGTGCCAGCAGTGAAGGGGGGGATACCTACGAGCAGTACTTC. Translating it yields CASSEGGDTYEQYF. The chain has TRBV6-1 and TRBJ2-7, with a weak D call TRBD2 (6 bases). CDR3 length: 14 residues. CDR1 and CDR2 from the germline V gene are MNHNS and SASEGT. Trimming shortened V by 1 base and J by 2 bases, and 9 bases separated the two germline ends.

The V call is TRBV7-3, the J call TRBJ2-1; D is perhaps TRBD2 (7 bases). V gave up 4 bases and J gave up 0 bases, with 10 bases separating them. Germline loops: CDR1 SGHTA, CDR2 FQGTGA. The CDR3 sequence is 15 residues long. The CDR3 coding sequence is TGTGCCAGCAGCTCCGGGGGGCCCTCCTACAATGAGCAGTTCTTC. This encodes CASSSGGPSYNEQFF. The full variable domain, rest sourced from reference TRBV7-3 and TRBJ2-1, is GAGVSQTPSNKVTEKGKYVELRCDPISGHTALYWYRQSLGQGPEFLIYFQGTGAADDSGLPNDRFFAVRPEGSVSTLKIQRTERGDSAVYLCASSSGGPSYNEQFFGPGTRLTVL.

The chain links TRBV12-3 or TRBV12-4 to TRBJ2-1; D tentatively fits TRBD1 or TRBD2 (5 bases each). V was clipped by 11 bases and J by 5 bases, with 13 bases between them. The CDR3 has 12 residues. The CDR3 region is CAPLEGHNEQFF. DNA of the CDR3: TGTGCCCCTTTAGAGGGGCACAATGAGCAGTTCTTC.

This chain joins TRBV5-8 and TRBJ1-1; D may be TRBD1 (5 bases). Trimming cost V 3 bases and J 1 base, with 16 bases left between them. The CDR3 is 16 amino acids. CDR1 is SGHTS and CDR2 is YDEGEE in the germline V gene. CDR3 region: CASSYYRGGQNTEAFF. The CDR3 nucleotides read TGTGCCAGCAGCTACTACCGGGGGGGTCAGAACACTGAAGCTTTCTTT.